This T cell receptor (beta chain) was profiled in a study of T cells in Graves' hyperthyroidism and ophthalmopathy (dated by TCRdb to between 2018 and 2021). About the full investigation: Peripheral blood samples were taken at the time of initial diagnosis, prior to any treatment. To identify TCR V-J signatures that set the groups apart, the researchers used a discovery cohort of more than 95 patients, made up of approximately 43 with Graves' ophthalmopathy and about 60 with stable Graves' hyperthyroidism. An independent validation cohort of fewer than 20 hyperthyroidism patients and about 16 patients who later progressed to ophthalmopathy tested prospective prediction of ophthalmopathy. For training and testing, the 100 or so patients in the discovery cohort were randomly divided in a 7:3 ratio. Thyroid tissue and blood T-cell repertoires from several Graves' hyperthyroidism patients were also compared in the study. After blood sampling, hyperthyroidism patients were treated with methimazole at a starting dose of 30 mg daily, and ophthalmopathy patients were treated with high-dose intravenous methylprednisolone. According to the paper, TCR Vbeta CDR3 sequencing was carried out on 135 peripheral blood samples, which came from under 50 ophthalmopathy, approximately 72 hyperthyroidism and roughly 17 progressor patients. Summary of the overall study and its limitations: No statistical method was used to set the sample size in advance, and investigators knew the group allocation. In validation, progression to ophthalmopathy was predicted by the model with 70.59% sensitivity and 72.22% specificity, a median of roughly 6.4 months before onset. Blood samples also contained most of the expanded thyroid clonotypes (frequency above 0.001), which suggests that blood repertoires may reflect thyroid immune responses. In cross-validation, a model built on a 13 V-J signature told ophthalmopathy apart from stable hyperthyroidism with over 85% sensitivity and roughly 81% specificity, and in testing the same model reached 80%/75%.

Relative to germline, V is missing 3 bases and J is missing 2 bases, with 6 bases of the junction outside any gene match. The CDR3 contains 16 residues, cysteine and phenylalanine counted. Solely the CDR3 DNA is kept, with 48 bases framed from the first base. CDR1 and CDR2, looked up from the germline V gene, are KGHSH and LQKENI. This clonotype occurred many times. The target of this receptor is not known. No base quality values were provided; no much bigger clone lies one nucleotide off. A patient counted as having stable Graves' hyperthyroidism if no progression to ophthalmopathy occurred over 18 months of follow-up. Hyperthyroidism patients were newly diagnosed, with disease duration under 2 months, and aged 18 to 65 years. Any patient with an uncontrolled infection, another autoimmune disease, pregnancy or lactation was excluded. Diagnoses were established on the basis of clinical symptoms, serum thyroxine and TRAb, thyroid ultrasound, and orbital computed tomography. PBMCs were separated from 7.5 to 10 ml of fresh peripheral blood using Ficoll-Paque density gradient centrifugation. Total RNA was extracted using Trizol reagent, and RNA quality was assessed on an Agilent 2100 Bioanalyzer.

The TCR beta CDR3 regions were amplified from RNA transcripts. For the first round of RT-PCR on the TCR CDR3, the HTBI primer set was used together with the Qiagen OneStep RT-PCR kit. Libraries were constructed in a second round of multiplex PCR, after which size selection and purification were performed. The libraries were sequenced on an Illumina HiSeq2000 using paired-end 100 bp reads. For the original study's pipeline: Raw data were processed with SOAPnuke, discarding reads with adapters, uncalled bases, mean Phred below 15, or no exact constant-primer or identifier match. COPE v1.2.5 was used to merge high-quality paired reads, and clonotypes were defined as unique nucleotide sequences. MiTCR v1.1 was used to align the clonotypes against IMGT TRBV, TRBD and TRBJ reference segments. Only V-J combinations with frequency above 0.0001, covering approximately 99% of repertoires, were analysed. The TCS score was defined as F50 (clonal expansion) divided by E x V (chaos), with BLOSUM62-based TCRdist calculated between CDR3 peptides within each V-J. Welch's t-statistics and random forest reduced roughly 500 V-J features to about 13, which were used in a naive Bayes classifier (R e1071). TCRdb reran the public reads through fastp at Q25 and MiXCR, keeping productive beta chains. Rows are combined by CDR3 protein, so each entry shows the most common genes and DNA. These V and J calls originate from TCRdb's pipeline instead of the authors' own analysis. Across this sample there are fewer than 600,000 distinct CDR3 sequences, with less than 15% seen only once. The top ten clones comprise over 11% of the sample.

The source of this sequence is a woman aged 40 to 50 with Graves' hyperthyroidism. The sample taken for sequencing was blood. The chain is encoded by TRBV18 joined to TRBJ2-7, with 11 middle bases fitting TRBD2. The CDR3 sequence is CASSPRDSGRAYEQYF. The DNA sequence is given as TGTGCCAGCTCACCTAGAGATAGCGGGAGGGCCTACGAGCAGTACTTC.